This TCR beta chain was recovered during a study of CXCR3-negative and CXCR3-positive naive CD8 T cells. Findings and caveats of the study: CXCR3-expressing naive cells carried TRB CDR3s more hydrophobic than those of CXCR3-negative naive cells.

In preparing the TRB cDNA libraries, 5' RACE with UMI labels was used. For each CDR3 protein, TCRdb gives one entry from its re-call of the 5' RACE reads, without DNA. Seen in this sample are around 110,000 distinct CDR3 sequences; the ten most common clones hold more than 0.3%. CDR3 length equals 11 residues. Points on this clonotype: The antigen remains undetermined.

This sequence joins TRBV12-3 or TRBV12-4 and TRBJ1-1. The sample consisted of naive CXCR3+ CD8+ T cells from blood. This sample's subset: CD45RO-CCR7+CD27+CD95- naive CD8+ T cells expressing CXCR3 (TNR3+). This clonotype was sampled from a human donor in good health. Some clones in this sample may be carry-over from other donors' samples. This CDR3 is CASGFGTEAFF.